This TCR beta chain was obtained from a study of blood T cells in healthy people across ages. The wider study: There was about one barcoded beta molecule captured by template switching per two T cells. Notes on the study in general: The fall in TCR beta diversity per million T cells was roughly linear with age. Compared with aged donors, long-lived donors showed fewer expanded clones, suggesting selection.

A second PCR of roughly 7 to 11 cycles used a sample-barcoded 5' primer and a J-beta primer mix. MiXCR, run by TCRdb on the 5' RACE reads, gives a single entry per CDR3 protein. The sample lists 1.6 million or so distinct CDR3 sequences; around 35% were seen once. Only a few counts were recorded for this clonotype. What it binds is not known. Germline CDR1 PRHDT, CDR2 FYEKMQ (reference sequence). The CDR3 sequence is 13 residues long. Trimming removed 2 bases from V and 5 bases from J, with 10 bases in between. Each sample yielded at least 6 million isolated PBMCs. The specimen was blood. The clonotype comes from a woman aged 30 to 39 in good health. The chain combines TRBV13 with TRBJ2-7, with a possible D match to TRBD2 (6 bases). CDR3 residues: CASSLSGDHEQYF. For the CDR3, the DNA is TGTGCCAGCAGCTTATCGGGGGACCACGAGCAGTACTTC.